This T cell receptor beta chain was sequenced for a study of shared clonotypes between healthy human individuals. The wider study: A couple of women and a few men aged 18 to 49 made up the donors.

Trimming took off 3 bases at V and 1 base at J, with 7 bases between the two ends. The CDR3 length is 13 residues. The germline V gene has CDR1 SGDLS and CDR2 YYNGEE. Authors' data handling: In the immunoSEQ data, sequences were junction-only and lacked quality scores, so filtering differed. Sequenced by immunoSEQ multiplex PCR; TCRdb stores in-frame clones only, minus some. The DNA was the basis for D and trimming; V, J and clone size are from that table. Of approximately 1,500,000 clones in the sample, around 97% were seen once. Donors comprised healthy HIV-negative adults lacking recent acute infections or vaccinations.

The sample consisted of naive CD4+ T cells sorted from blood. Subset denoted: CD45RA+ positively selected. The chain carries TRBV9 and TRBJ1-1; no firm D call. This TCR was sampled from a man in his thirties or forties in good health. The CDR3: CASSEYRNTEAFF. The CDR3 region has the DNA TGTGCCAGCAGCGAGTACAGGAACACTGAAGCTTTCTTT.